The 8 T cell receptor beta chains reported below all come from one sample, sequenced in a study of T cells in localized non-small cell lung cancer. The repertoire was sequenced with immunoSEQ multiplex PCR; TCRdb's copy has only in-frame clones and lacks some. The sample carries approximately 49,000 clones, around 77% recorded once. The sample consisted of peripheral blood, taken before any cancer treatment. These receptors all stem from a man aged 40-75 years with stage I squamous cell lung carcinoma.

This sequence joins TRBV15 and TRBJ2-3, with no clear D. The CDR3 sequence is 14 residues long. CDR1 LNHNV and CDR2 YYDKDF come from the germline V gene (reference sequence). The V gene lost 0 bases and the J gene lost 5 bases, with 9 bases spanning the gap. CDR3 sequence reads: CATSREVAEDTQYF. In nucleotides, the CDR3 is TGTGCCACCAGCAGAGAGGTGGCAGAAGATACGCAGTATTTT.

The chain is built from TRBV10-3 and TRBJ1-1; D ambiguous. The CDR3 length is 15 residues. Per the germline V gene, CDR1 is ENHRY and CDR2 is SYGVKD. V was trimmed by 3 bases and J by 5 bases, leaving 16 bases between them. The DNA of the CDR3 is TGTGCCATCAGTGAACCGCTGGGAGGGAGTACTGAAGCTTTCTTT. Encoded protein: CAISEPLGGSTEAFF.

V usage is TRBV5-1 and J usage is TRBJ2-3; the match to TRBD2 covers 10 bases. J was trimmed by 10 bases and V by 2 bases; bases with no gene match: 10. Germline V gene data show CDR1 as SGHRS and CDR2 as YFSETQ. This CDR3 spans 15 amino acids. CDR3 nucleotides: TGCGCCAGCAGCTTAGGGAGCGGGGGGGCAGTCGCGCAGTATTTT. This translates into CASSLGSGGAVAQYF.

Points on this clone: Other DNA variants within this sample encode the same CDR3. The chain links TRBV30 to TRBJ1-6; TRBD1 might be the D (6 bases). Trimming stripped 3 bases from V and 9 bases from J, with 12 bases between. CDR1 is GTSNPN, CDR2 SVGIG, per germline (reference sequence). This CDR3 is 13 amino acids long. The CDR3 DNA sequence: TGTGCCTGGAGGGGGGGGGCGGGTTCACCCCTCCACTTT. Amino acids: CAWRGGAGSPLHF.

This clone was observed a handful of times. The rearrangement joins TRBV5-1 to TRBJ1-4; perhaps TRBD1 as D (5 bases). V dropped 0 bases and J dropped 10 bases, with 16 bases sitting between them. Germline V lookup: CDR1 SGHRS, CDR2 YFSETQ. The CDR3 runs 15 residues. The CDR3 region has the DNA TGCGCCAGCAGCTTGGAGACAGATCTTAAGGGAAAACTGTTTTTT. Translating gives CASSLETDLKGKLFF.

The chain joins TRBV5-1 to TRBJ2-7; D uncertain. CDR3 size: 11 residues. Germline CDR1 SGHRS, CDR2 YFSETQ. Trimming removed 4 bases at V and 3 bases at J, with 5 bases between. CDR3 protein: CASSRNYEQYF. The CDR3, as DNA: TGCGCCAGCAGCCGCAACTACGAGCAGTACTTC.

The chain is built from TRBV19 and TRBJ2-3; D may correspond to TRBD1 or TRBD2 (6 bases each). The germline CDR1 and CDR2 sequences are LNHDA and SQIVND (reference sequence). The CDR3 loop spans 11 amino acids. V was trimmed by 6 bases and J by 6 bases, leaving 7 bases between them. CDR3 sequence: CASRGGDTQYF. CDR3 DNA sequence: TGTGCCAGTAGAGGGGGGGATACGCAGTATTTT. Based on the CDR3 plus reference TRBV19 and TRBJ2-3, the full variable domain is DGGITQSPKYLFRKEGQNVTLSCEQNLNHDAMYWYRQDPGQGLRLIYYSQIVNDFQKGDIAEGYSVSREKKESFPLTVTSAQKNPTAFYLCASRGGDTQYFGPGTRLTVL.

The chain has TRBV11-3 and TRBJ2-7; TRBD1 matches 10 bases. The germline CDR1 and CDR2 sequences are SGHNT and YENEEA. There are 16 residues in the CDR3. V was clipped by 1 base and J by 5 bases; unmatched bases: 8. In nucleotides, the CDR3 is TGTGCCAGCAGCTTAGCACGAGGGACAGGGGTGCACGAGCAGTACTTC. Translating gives CASSLARGTGVHEQYF.